The entry that follows covers one T cell receptor (beta chain) sequence. Its cognate antigen is unknown. Sequenced by immunoSEQ multiplex PCR; TCRdb stores in-frame clones only, minus some. Among around 79,000 clones, 90% to 95% were seen once, and the ten largest hold about 2.3%. The CDR3 sequence is 13 residues long. The V end was cut by 5 bases, the J end by 2 bases, with 9 bases between. The germline V gene encodes CDR1 SGHTA and CDR2 FQGNSA. This sample stems from a study of OX40 agonist ivuxolimab in advanced cancers. Study-level results: Circulating CD4+ and CD8+ T cells showed clonal expansion by week 6 at 0.1 to 3.0 mg/kg.

This receptor was identified in an adult with an advanced solid tumor such as melanoma, head and neck, liver or kidney cancer. The sample was CD4+ or CD8+ T cells sorted from blood, taken in a trial of the OX40 agonist ivuxolimab. The V and J genes are TRBV7-2 and TRBJ2-5; D not resolved. CDR3 sequence: CASSPLPQETQYF. In nucleotides, the CDR3 is TGTGCCAGCAGCCCCCTCCCGCAAGAGACCCAGTACTTC.